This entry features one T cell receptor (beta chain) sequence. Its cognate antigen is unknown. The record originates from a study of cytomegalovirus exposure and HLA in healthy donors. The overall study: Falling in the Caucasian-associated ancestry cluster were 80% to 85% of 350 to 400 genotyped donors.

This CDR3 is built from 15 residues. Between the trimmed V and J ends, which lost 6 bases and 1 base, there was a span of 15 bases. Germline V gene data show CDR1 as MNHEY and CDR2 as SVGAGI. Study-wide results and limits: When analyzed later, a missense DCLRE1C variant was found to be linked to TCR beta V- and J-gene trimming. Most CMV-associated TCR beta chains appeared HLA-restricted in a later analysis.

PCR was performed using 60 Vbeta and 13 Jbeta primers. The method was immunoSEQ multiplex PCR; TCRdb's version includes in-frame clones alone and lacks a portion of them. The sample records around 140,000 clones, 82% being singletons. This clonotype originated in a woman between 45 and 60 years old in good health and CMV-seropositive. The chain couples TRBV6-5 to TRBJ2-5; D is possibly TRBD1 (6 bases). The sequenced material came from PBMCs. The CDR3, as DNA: TGTGCCAGCAGCAACACAGGGCCCGTCCAAGAGACCCAGTACTTC. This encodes CASSNTGPVQETQYF.